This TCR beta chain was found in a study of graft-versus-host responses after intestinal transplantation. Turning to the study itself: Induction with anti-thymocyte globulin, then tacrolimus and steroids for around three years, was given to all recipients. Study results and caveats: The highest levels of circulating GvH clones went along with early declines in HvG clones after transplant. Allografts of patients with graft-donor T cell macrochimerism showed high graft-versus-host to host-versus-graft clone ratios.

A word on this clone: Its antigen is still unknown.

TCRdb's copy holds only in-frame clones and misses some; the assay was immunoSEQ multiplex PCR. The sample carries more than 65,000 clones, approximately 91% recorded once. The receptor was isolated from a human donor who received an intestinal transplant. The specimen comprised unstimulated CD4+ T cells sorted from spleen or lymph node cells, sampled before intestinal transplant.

Here the CDR3 reads CASETGDGNQPQHF. CDR3 coding DNA: TGTGCCAGCGAAACAGGGGACGGCAATCAGCCCCAGCATTTT. The gene calls are TRBV6-1 and TRBJ1-5; 7 nucleotides agree with TRBD1. Per the germline V gene, CDR1 is MNHNS and CDR2 is SASEGT. The CDR3 runs to 14 residues. Losses at the gene ends were 8 bases for V and 2 bases for J; bases not matched to a gene: 6.